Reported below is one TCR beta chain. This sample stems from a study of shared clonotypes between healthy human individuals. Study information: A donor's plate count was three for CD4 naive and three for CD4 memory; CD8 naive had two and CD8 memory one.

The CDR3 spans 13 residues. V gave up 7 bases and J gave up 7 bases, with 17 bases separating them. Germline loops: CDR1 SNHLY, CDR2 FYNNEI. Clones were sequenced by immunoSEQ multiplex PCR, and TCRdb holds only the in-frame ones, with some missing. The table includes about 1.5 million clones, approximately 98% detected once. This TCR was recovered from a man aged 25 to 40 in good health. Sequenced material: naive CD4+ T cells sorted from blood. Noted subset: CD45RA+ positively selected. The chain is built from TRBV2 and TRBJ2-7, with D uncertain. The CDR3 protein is CASKETAGVEQYF. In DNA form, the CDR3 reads TGTGCCAGCAAGGAAACTGCTGGGGTGGAGCAGTACTTC. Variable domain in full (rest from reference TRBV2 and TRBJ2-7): EPEVTQTPSHQVTQMGQEVILRCVPISNHLYFYWYRQILGQKVEFLVSFYNNEISEKSEIFDDQFSVERPDGSNFTLKIRSTKLEDSAMYFCASKETAGVEQYFGPGTRLTVT.